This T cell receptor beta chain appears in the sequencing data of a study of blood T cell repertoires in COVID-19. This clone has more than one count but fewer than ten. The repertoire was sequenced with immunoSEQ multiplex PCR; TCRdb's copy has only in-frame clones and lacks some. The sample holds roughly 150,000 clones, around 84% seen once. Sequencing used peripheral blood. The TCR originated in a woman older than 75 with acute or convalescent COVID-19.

CDR3 protein: CASSLPGRNYEQYF. The DNA for the CDR3 is TGTGCCAGCAGCCTCCCCGGGAGAAACTACGAGCAGTACTTC. The chain uses TRBV14 and TRBJ2-7; tentatively, D is TRBD2 (6 bases). V lost 4 bases to trimming and J lost 3 bases, with 13 bases between them. The CDR3 consists of 14 residues. Germline V gene data show CDR1 as SGHDN and CDR2 as FVKESK. The variable domain in full, completed from reference TRBV14 and TRBJ2-7, reads EAGVTQFPSHSVIEKGQTVTLRCDPISGHDNLYWYRRVMGKEIKFLLHFVKESKQDESGMPNNRFLAERTGGTYSTLKVQPAELEDSGVYFCASSLPGRNYEQYFGPGTRLTVT.